This T cell receptor (beta chain) was observed in a study of blood T cell repertoires in COVID-19. Background on the study: Some COVID-19 samples were acute and others convalescent; all came from the United States, Italy and Spain.

Per the study methods: Reference gene primer amplification in the assay estimated nucleated cell counts. Data came from immunoSEQ multiplex PCR; TCRdb stores just in-frame clones and leaves some out. V and J calls and clone size are given by that table; D and trimming were obtained from the DNA. The repertoire consists of 200,000 to 250,000 clones, with about 90% occurring once and the leading ten covering 3%. Germline loops: CDR1 SGHTA, CDR2 FQGNSA. The V gene lost 4 bases and the J gene lost 5 bases, with 8 bases spanning the gap. The CDR3 runs 13 residues. The genes are TRBV7-2 and TRBJ2-2, with D possibly TRBD1 on 6 matching bases. The specimen was peripheral blood. The source of this sequence is a woman in her twenties or thirties who had recovered from COVID-19. The CDR3 sequence: CASSYQGTGELFF. The CDR3 region has the DNA TGTGCCAGCAGCTACCAGGGGACCGGGGAGCTGTTTTTT.